This T cell receptor beta chain was identified during a study of neurological immune-mediated disorders. This clonotype has more than one count but fewer than ten. Antigen unknown. TCRdb processed the 5' RACE reads anew with MiXCR; each CDR3 protein has one entry. The sample has 60,000 to 90,000 distinct CDR3 sequences; approximately 10% are singletons. Time point specified: longitudinal time-point 1 (baseline). This CDR3 is 19 amino acids long. Per germline, CDR1 SGHVS and CDR2 FQNEAQ. V shed 0 bases, J shed 0 bases, and the junction held 7 bases outside the gene matches. Study results and caveats: The study found no CDR3 amino acid sequences shared by expanded clones across subjects, suggesting private repertoires in all groups. The level of TCR clonal expansion was highest in patients with HTLV-1-associated myelopathy and lowest in multiple sclerosis, where it fell below the level seen in healthy controls.

V gene TRBV7-8 combines with J gene TRBJ2-1; the match to TRBD2 covers 11 bases. The sequence was obtained from a young man in good health. The sequenced sample was PBMCs. CDR3 DNA: TGTGCCAGCAGCTTAGCGTGGTCTAGCGGGAGGACCTCCTACAATGAGCAGTTCTTC. It specifies CASSLAWSSGRTSYNEQFF.